The next 22 T cell receptor beta chains were all read from a single sample in a study of lymphopenia after photon versus proton radiotherapy. Generated by immunoSEQ multiplex PCR, the TCRdb table keeps only in-frame clones and is missing some. The data hold approximately 21,000 clones, with 85% observed a single time. The input for sequencing was peripheral blood, taken from a patient treated with photon-based radiotherapy. The receptors were sampled from a man between 60 and 70 years old with pancreatic cancer.

This clone has a handful of counts. The chain links TRBV4-3 to TRBJ1-4; 7 bases agree with TRBD1. The CDR3 extends over 15 amino acids. Trimming removed 0 bases from V and 4 bases from J; junction bases left unmatched: 2. CDR1 and CDR2 from the germline V gene are LGHNA and YSLEER. CDR3 sequence reads: CASSQDSGGNEKLFF. DNA for the CDR3: TGCGCCAGCAGCCAAGATTCAGGGGGTAATGAAAAACTGTTTTTT.

CDR3 DNA sequence: TGTGCCAGCAGTTCCTACAGCAGGGAGCAGTACTTC. Translating gives CASSSYSREQYF. The chain recombines TRBV27 with TRBJ2-7; D is ambiguous. Trimming pared 4 bases from V and 7 bases from J, leaving 11 bases between. Germline V gives CDR1 MNHEY, CDR2 SMNVEV (reference sequence). The CDR3 totals 12 residues.

The gene calls are TRBV5-6 and TRBJ2-7, with TRBD1 matching 9 bases. Germline-derived CDR1 and CDR2 are SGHDT and YYEEEE. The CDR3 runs 15 residues. V shed 3 bases and J 4 bases; nucleotides not matched to a gene: 8. CDR3 coding DNA: TGTGCCAGCAGCTCACTCCGACAGGGGGATTACGAGCAGTACTTC. Encoded protein: CASSSLRQGDYEQYF.

The chain combines TRBV13 with TRBJ1-1; 7 bases map to TRBD1. Germline lookup yields CDR1 PRHDT and CDR2 FYEKMQ (reference sequence). The CDR3 contains 17 residues. The J segment lost 6 bases and the V segment lost 1 base, leaving 14 bases of the junction unmatched. This CDR3 is CASSLVGDRAGGSEAFF. CDR3 bases: TGTGCCAGCAGCTTAGTCGGAGACAGGGCCGGGGGATCTGAAGCTTTCTTT.

The chain links TRBV5-6 to TRBJ1-5, with 8 bases identical to TRBD1. V gave up 3 bases and J gave up 3 bases; unmatched junction bases: 8. This CDR3 region has 16 residues. The germline CDR1 and CDR2 sequences are SGHDT and YYEEEE. The CDR3 sequence is CASSYTGQGVNQPQHF. DNA for the CDR3: TGTGCCAGCAGCTATACAGGACAGGGCGTCAATCAGCCCCAGCATTTT.

J is TRBJ2-5 and V is TRBV2; TRBD2 agrees at 9 bases. The CDR3 has 15 residues. J lost 5 bases, V lost 7 bases, and 11 bases had no gene match. Germline assignment: CDR1 SNHLY and CDR2 FYNNEI. CDR3 in DNA: TGTGCCAGCACCGACCGTGCGGGGGGGCCGGAGACCCAGTACTTC. Its protein product is CASTDRAGGPETQYF.

DNA for the CDR3: TGTGCCAGCAGCAGGCGAGGGGGTGAAGCTTTCTTT. It is translated as CASSRRGGEAFF. The chain uses TRBV27 and TRBJ1-1, with a possible D match to TRBD1 (6 bases). The V gene lost 6 bases and the J gene lost 7 bases, with 12 bases spanning the gap. This CDR3 spans 12 amino acids. Germline lookup yields CDR1 MNHEY and CDR2 SMNVEV (reference sequence).

This rearrangement joins TRBV19 to TRBJ2-7, with 8 positions matching TRBD1. V shed 8 bases, J shed 6 bases, and the junction held 6 bases outside the gene matches. Germline CDR1 LNHDA, CDR2 SQIVND (reference sequence). The CDR3 is 12 amino acids. The CDR3 coding sequence is TGTGCCAGTTCGCCAGGGGGCGTCGAGCAGTACTTC. Encoded protein: CASSPGGVEQYF.

The J gene is TRBJ2-5, the V gene TRBV4-3; 8 bases map to TRBD1. This CDR3 contains 16 residues. The V gene's germline CDR1 is LGHNA and CDR2 YSLEER. V gave up 0 bases and J gave up 5 bases; unmatched junction bases: 8. CDR3 DNA: TGCGCCAGCAGCCAAGACGTGGACAGGGTGGGGGAGACCCAGTACTTC. Amino acid sequence: CASSQDVDRVGETQYF.

The chain recombines TRBV5-1 with TRBJ2-1; D gene uncertain. CDR1 SGHRS and CDR2 YFSETQ come from the germline V gene. V was cut by 4 bases and J by 0 bases, with 14 bases left in between. This CDR3 region has 16 residues. CDR3 in amino acids: CASSTKTGSSYNEQFF. As DNA, the CDR3 is TGCGCCAGCAGCACGAAGACCGGTAGCTCCTACAATGAGCAGTTCTTC.

The gene calls are TRBV5-4 and TRBJ2-7; D remains ambiguous. The CDR3 consists of 14 residues. In germline, CDR1 is SGHNT, CDR2 YYREEE (reference sequence). V was shortened by 4 bases and J by 5 bases, with 16 bases between the two germline ends. In nucleotides, the CDR3 is TGTGCCAGCAGCCCCCGTGGCTCCTCACACGAGCAGTACTTC. Translation gives CASSPRGSSHEQYF.

The chain uses TRBV5-6 and TRBJ2-5, with D unclear. CDR1 SGHDT and CDR2 YYEEEE come from the germline V gene. Trimming removed 4 bases at V and 0 bases at J, with 13 bases between. The CDR3 totals 15 residues. The DNA of the CDR3 is TGTGCCAGCAGCGCCATAATAGATAACCAAGAGACCCAGTACTTC. Residues: CASSAIIDNQETQYF.

The chain couples TRBV9 to TRBJ2-3; 10 bases are a match to TRBD2. The CDR3 is made up of 14 amino acids. CDR1 and CDR2 from the germline V gene are SGDLS and YYNGEE. V shed 2 bases and J 9 bases; nucleotides not matched to a gene: 6. CDR3 coding DNA: TGTGCCAGCAGCGTCAGCGGGGGGGCCGTAACGCAGTATTTT. It codes for CASSVSGGAVTQYF.

In this sample, this clone turned up a few times. The rearrangement joins TRBV4-1 to TRBJ2-7; TRBD1 matches 8 bases. The CDR3 contains 19 residues. With 4 bases clipped from V and 6 bases from J, the junction kept 23 bases outside the gene matches. Germline CDR1 is MGHRA and CDR2 is YSYEKL. The CDR3 DNA follows: TGCGCCAGCAGCCCAATGGAGGTCAGGACAGGGAAACTCTCTGTCGAGCAGTACTTC. The encoded protein is CASSPMEVRTGKLSVEQYF.

V is TRBV4-1 and J is TRBJ2-5, with TRBD2 identical over 8 bases. Trimming took 2 bases from V and 9 from J; bases not matched to a gene: 8. This CDR3 contains 14 residues. CDR1 and CDR2 (germline): MGHRA, YSYEKL. This CDR3 reads CASSQNGLAGSQYF. Written as DNA, the CDR3 is TGCGCCAGCAGCCAAAACGGACTAGCAGGATCCCAGTACTTC.

This chain links TRBV15 with TRBJ1-2, with D uncertain. CDR3 length equals 16 residues. Looked up from germline, CDR1 is LNHNV and CDR2 is YYDKDF (reference sequence). V was cut by 2 bases and J by 4 bases, with 17 bases left in between. The CDR3 loop is CATSRRRAGLVYGYTF. In DNA, the CDR3 is TGTGCCACCAGCAGACGTCGCGCAGGTTTGGTCTATGGCTACACCTTC. Filled out from reference TRBV15 and TRBJ1-2, the complete variable domain reads DAMVIQNPRYQVTQFGKPVTLSCSQTLNHNVMYWYQQKSSQAPKLLFHYYDKDFNNEADTPDNFQSRRPNTSFCFLDIRSPGLGDTAMYLCATSRRRAGLVYGYTFGSGTRLTVV.

The chain recombines TRBV18 with TRBJ2-3; TRBD2 matches 8 bases. Germline V CDR1 and CDR2: KGHSH, LQKENI. V gave up 2 bases and J gave up 2 bases; unmatched junction bases: 3. The CDR3 runs 15 residues. The CDR3 protein is CASSPTGGHTDTQYF. Written as DNA, the CDR3 is TGTGCCAGCTCACCAACGGGGGGGCACACAGATACGCAGTATTTT.

This chain joins TRBV19 and TRBJ1-2; D unclear. The V end was cut by 1 base, the J end by 11 bases, with 20 bases between. The germline gives CDR1 LNHDA, CDR2 SQIVND (reference sequence). CDR3 length equals 15 residues. This CDR3 reads CASSIGLVGRNGYTF. Written as DNA, the CDR3 is TGTGCCAGTAGTATAGGCTTGGTGGGCAGGAACGGATACACCTTC.

This chain connects TRBV7-9 to TRBJ1-2; D unclear. V was pared by 4 bases and J by 3 bases, with 12 bases between. This CDR3 is 14 amino acids long. CDR1 and CDR2 (germline): SEHNR, FQNEAQ (reference sequence). This CDR3 reads CASSSGEGYYGYTF. The CDR3 DNA reads as TGTGCCAGCAGCTCGGGAGAAGGGTACTATGGCTACACCTTC.

This clone was picked up one time. The rearrangement uses TRBV19 and TRBJ1-5; a weak D match, TRBD1 (5 bases). The CDR3 runs 16 residues. V gave up 6 bases and J gave up 3 bases, with 18 bases separating them. Germline CDR1 is LNHDA and CDR2 is SQIVND (reference sequence). The CDR3 here is CASSLPRGRPNQPQHF. The DNA of the CDR3 is TGTGCCAGTAGCCTCCCCCGGGGCCGCCCCAATCAGCCCCAGCATTTT.

This chain uses TRBV30 with TRBJ2-5; TRBD1 or TRBD2 may be the D gene (6 bases each). This CDR3 spans 13 amino acids. CDR1 is GTSNPN and CDR2 is SVGIG in the germline V gene (reference sequence). Trimming took off 4 bases at V and 0 bases at J, with 9 bases between the two ends. The CDR3 is CAWTGAYQETQYF. The CDR3 DNA reads TGTGCCTGGACGGGGGCGTACCAAGAGACCCAGTACTTC.

The chain combines TRBV21-1 with TRBJ1-5; whether TRBD1, the table's D call, matches the DNA was not checked. TRBV21-1 is noted as a pseudogene. The length of the CDR3 is 19 residues. CDR3 DNA sequence: TGTGCCAGCAGTTATCACACCCGGCAGGGGGCTATCACACATCAGCCCCAGCATTTT. This sequence encodes CASSYHTRQGAITHQPQHF.